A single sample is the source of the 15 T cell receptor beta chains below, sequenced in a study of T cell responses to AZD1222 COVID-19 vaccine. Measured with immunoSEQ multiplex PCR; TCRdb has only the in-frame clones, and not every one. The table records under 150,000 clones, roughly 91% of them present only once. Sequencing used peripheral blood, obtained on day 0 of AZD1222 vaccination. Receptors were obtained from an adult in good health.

CDR3 loop: CASSLAALIPYEQYF. The CDR3 coding sequence is TGTGCCAGCAGCTTAGCCGCCTTAATCCCCTACGAGCAGTACTTC. The rearrangement links TRBV7-8 to TRBJ2-7; D is unclear. Germline CDR1 SGHVS, CDR2 FQNEAQ. CDR3 length: 15 amino acids. Trimming removed 0 bases at V and 2 bases at J, with 11 bases between.

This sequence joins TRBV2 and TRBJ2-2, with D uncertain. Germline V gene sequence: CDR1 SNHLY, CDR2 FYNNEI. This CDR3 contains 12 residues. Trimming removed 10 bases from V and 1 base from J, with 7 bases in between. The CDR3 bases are TGTGCCACCACATTGAACACCGGGGAGCTGTTTTTT. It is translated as CATTLNTGELFF.

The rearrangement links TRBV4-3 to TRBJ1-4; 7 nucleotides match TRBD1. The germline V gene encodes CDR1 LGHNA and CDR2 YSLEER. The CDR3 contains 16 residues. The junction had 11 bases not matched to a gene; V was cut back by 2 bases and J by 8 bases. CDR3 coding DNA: TGCGCCAGCAGCCAATCAGTAAGGGGGCCGGGGGAAAAACTGTTTTTT. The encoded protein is CASSQSVRGPGEKLFF.

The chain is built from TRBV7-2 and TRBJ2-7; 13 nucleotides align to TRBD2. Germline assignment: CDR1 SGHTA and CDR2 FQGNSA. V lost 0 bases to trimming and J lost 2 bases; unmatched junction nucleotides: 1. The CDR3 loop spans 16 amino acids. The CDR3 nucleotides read TGTGCCAGCAGCTTAGCGGGACTAGCGGGGACCTACGAGCAGTACTTC. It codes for CASSLAGLAGTYEQYF.

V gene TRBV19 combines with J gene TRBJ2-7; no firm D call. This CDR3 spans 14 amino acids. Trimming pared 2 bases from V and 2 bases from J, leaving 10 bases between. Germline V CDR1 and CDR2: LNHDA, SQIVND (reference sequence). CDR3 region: CASSISGHPYEQYF. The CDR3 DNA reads TGTGCCAGTAGTATATCAGGTCATCCCTACGAGCAGTACTTC.

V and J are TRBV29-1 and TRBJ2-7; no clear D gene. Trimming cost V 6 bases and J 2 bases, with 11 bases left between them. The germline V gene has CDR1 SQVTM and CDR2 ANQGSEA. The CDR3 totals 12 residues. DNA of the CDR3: TGCAGCGTGGCTAAAGGTACCTACGAGCAGTACTTC. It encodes CSVAKGTYEQYF.

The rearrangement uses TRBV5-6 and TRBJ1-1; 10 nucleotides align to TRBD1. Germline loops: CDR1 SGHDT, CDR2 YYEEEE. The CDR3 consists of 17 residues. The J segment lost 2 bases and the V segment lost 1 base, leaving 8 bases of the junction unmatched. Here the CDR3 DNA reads TGTGCCAGCAGCTTGTTATCCGACAGGGGGCTTAACACTGAAGCTTTCTTT. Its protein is CASSLLSDRGLNTEAFF.

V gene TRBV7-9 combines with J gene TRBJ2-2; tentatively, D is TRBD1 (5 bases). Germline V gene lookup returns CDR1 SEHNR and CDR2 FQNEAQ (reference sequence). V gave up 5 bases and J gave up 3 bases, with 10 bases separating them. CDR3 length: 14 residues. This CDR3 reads CASSPTEDTGELFF. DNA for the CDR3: TGTGCCAGCAGCCCGACAGAAGACACCGGGGAGCTGTTTTTT.

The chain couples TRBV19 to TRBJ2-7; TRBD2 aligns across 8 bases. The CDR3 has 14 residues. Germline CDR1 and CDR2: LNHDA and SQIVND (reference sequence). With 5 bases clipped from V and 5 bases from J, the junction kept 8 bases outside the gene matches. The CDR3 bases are TGTGCCAGTAGTCCCCGGGACGGGGGGGACGAGCAGTACTTC. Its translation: CASSPRDGGDEQYF. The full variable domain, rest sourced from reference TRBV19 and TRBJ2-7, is DGGITQSPKYLFRKEGQNVTLSCEQNLNHDAMYWYRQDPGQGLRLIYYSQIVNDFQKGDIAEGYSVSREKKESFPLTVTSAQKNPTAFYLCASSPRDGGDEQYFGPGTRLTVT.

DNA for the CDR3: TGCGCCAGCAGCGCTGGGACTAGCGGGGGCACAGATACGCAGTATTTT. Protein: CASSAGTSGGTDTQYF. The J gene is TRBJ2-3, the V gene TRBV5-1; 13 bases fit TRBD2. The CDR3 has 16 residues. The germline gives CDR1 SGHRS, CDR2 YFSETQ. V lost 4 bases and J lost 1; bases outside the gene matches: 3. Full variable domain (outside the CDR3, taken from reference TRBV5-1 and TRBJ2-3): KAGVTQTPRYLIKTRGQQVTLSCSPISGHRSVSWYQQTPGQGLQFLFEYFSETQRNKGNFPGRFSGRQFSNSRSEMNVSTLELGDSALYLCASSAGTSGGTDTQYFGPGTRLTVL.

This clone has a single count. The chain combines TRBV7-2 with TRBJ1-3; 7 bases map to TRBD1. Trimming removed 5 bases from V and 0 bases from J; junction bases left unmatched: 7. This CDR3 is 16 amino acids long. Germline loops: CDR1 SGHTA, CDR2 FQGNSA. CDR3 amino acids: CASSPRQGSSGNTIYF. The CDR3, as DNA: TGTGCCAGCAGCCCCAGACAGGGAAGCTCTGGAAACACCATATATTTT.

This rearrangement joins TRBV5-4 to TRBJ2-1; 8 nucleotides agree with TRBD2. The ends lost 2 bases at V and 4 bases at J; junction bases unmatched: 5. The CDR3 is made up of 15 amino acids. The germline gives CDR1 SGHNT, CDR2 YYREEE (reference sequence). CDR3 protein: CASSFGTSSYNEQFF. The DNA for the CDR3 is TGTGCCAGCAGCTTCGGGACTAGTTCGTACAATGAGCAGTTCTTC.

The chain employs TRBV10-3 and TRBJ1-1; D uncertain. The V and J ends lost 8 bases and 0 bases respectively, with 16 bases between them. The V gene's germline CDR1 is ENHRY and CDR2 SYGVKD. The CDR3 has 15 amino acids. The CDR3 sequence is CAISPPGRMNTEAFF. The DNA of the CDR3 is TGTGCCATCTCGCCCCCGGGGAGGATGAACACTGAAGCTTTCTTT.

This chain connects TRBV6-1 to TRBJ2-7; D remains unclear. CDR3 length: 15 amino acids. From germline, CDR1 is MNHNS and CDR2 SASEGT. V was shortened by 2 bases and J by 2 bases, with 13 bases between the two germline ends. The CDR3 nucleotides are TGTGCCAGCAGTGAATGGGGTTATTCCACCTACGAGCAGTACTTC. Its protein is CASSEWGYSTYEQYF.

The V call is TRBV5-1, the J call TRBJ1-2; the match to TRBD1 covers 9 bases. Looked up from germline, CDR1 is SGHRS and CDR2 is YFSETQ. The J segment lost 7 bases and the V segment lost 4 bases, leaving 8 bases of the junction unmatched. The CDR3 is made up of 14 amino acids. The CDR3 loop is CASSHGQGTGGYTF. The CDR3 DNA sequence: TGCGCCAGCAGCCACGGACAGGGGACAGGTGGCTACACCTTC.